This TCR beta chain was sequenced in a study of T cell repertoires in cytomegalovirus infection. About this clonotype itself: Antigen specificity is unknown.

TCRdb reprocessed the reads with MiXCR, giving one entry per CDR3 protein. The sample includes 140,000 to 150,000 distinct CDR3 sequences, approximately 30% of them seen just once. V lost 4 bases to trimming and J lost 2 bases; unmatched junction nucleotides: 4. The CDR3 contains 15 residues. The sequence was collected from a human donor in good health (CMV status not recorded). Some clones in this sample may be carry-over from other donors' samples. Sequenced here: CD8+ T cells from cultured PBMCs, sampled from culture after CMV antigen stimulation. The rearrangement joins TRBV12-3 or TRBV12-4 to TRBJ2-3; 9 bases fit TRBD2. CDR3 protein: CASSWTSVATDTQYF. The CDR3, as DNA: TGTGCCAGCAGTTGGACTAGCGTTGCCACAGATACGCAGTATTTT.